What follows is one TCR beta chain and its context. Its matching antigen is unknown. Sequencing libraries made from TCR beta cDNA carried unique molecular identifiers. A population of about 0.95 to 10 million T cells gave rise to 450,000 to 500,000 cDNA molecules. TCRdb independently ran MiXCR on the PCR reads; one entry per CDR3 protein. The data contain under 900,000 distinct CDR3 sequences, about 53% of them singletons. The data were taken from a study of post-analysis software for immune sequencing data. Study context: The patients showed relapsing-remitting, secondary progressive and progressive-relapsing multiple sclerosis courses.

General study results and limits: Diversity measured as normalized Chao1 was significantly lower in multiple sclerosis patients than in controls. Samples from a shared batch, those prepared together, strongly co-clustered by F measure. There were five TRBV segments more frequent in patients than controls, and TRBV5-6, TRBV5-1 and TRBV20-1 were among them.

After removal of 8 bases from V and 4 bases from J, the junction contained 12 bases not matched to a gene. CDR1 and CDR2 from the germline V gene are WSHSY and SAAADI. The CDR3 contains 16 residues. Sequencing input: blood. J is TRBJ1-2 and V is TRBV10-2; TRBD1 matches 11 bases. The receptor was isolated from a girl under 18 with multiple sclerosis. The CDR3 is CASSTRDRGLVYGYTF. Here the CDR3 DNA reads TGCGCCAGCTCGACCCGGGACAGGGGGTTGGTCTATGGCTACACCTTC.